The 20 T cell receptor beta chains presented below share a single source sample, sequenced in a study of T cell responses to AZD1222 COVID-19 vaccine. Using immunoSEQ multiplex PCR, the repertoire was profiled, and TCRdb retains in-frame clones only, with some absent. In the table there are about 77,000 clones, 92% of which are singletons. The source material was peripheral blood, sampled 28 days after the second AZD1222 dose. These receptors all come from an adult who received the AZD1222 COVID-19 vaccine.

This chain uses TRBV19 with TRBJ2-7; perhaps TRBD1 as D (6 bases). This CDR3 spans 15 amino acids. The germline V gene encodes CDR1 LNHDA and CDR2 SQIVND (reference sequence). V was trimmed by 4 bases and J by 4 bases, leaving 17 bases between them. In nucleotides, the CDR3 is TGTGCCAGTAGTAAAAGACAGGTCGGCGGTTACGAGCAGTACTTC. Translated, it gives CASSKRQVGGYEQYF.

In DNA, the CDR3 is TGTGCCACCAGTCACGGACAGGACGAGACCCAGTACTTC. Protein: CATSHGQDETQYF. The chain uses TRBV24-1 and TRBJ2-5, with TRBD1 identical over 7 bases. This CDR3 contains 13 residues. With 6 bases clipped from V and 5 bases from J, the junction kept 5 bases outside the gene matches. Germline V lookup: CDR1 KGHDR, CDR2 SFDVKD.

CDR3 region: CASSPLGLAGSDTQYF. The DNA of the CDR3 is TGTGCCAGCAGCCCCCTAGGGCTAGCGGGGTCGGATACGCAGTATTTT. The rearrangement links TRBV9 to TRBJ2-3; 9 positions agree with TRBD2. Germline CDR1 is SGDLS and CDR2 is YYNGEE. The CDR3 runs 16 residues. The trim removed 4 bases at V and 6 bases at J, leaving 12 bases unmatched.

The rearrangement joins TRBV28 to TRBJ1-5; TRBD1 might be the D (6 bases). CDR3 size: 11 residues. Germline loops: CDR1 MDHEN, CDR2 SYDVKM. Trimming took off 7 bases at V and 11 bases at J, with 12 bases between the two ends. The CDR3 DNA is TGTGCCAGCATCGGGGGGGGCTCCCAGCATTTT. Amino acids: CASIGGGSQHF.

V usage is TRBV19 and J usage is TRBJ2-7, with D perhaps TRBD1 or TRBD2 (5 bases each). Germline assignment: CDR1 LNHDA and CDR2 SQIVND (reference sequence). V was trimmed by 4 bases and J by 4 bases, leaving 14 bases between them. This CDR3 region has 14 residues. CDR3 loop: CASSNPGRIYEQYF. CDR3 bases: TGTGCCAGTAGTAACCCGGGGCGGATTTACGAGCAGTACTTC.

CDR3 DNA sequence: TGTGCCAGCAAGGGACCACTAGCGGAAACAGATACGCAGTATTTT. Its translation is CASKGPLAETDTQYF. The rearrangement joins TRBV6-5 to TRBJ2-3, with 8 bases lining up with TRBD2. V trimming: 7 bases; J trimming: 3 bases; junction bases outside the gene matches: 9. This CDR3 has 15 amino acids. The V gene's germline CDR1 is MNHEY and CDR2 SVGAGI.

The chain uses TRBV7-2 and TRBJ1-2; D gene uncertain. This CDR3 is 14 amino acids long. Trimming shortened V by 0 bases and J by 1 base, and 6 bases separated the two germline ends. The germline CDR1 and CDR2 sequences are SGHTA and FQGNSA. The CDR3 reads CASSLAVVNYGYTF. In DNA, the CDR3 is TGTGCCAGCAGCTTAGCAGTGGTTAACTATGGCTACACCTTC.

This chain links TRBV4-1 with TRBJ1-1, with a possible D match to TRBD1 (5 bases). Between the trimmed V and J ends, which lost 0 bases and 2 bases, there was a span of 10 bases. From germline, CDR1 is MGHRA and CDR2 YSYEKL. There are 15 residues in the CDR3. The CDR3 here is CASSQDRGGNTEAFF. The CDR3 nucleotides are TGCGCCAGCAGCCAAGATAGGGGAGGAAACACTGAAGCTTTCTTT.

The chain recombines TRBV7-9 with TRBJ1-2, with a weak D call TRBD1 (6 bases). Germline V gene data show CDR1 as SEHNR and CDR2 as FQNEAQ (reference sequence). The CDR3 contains 13 residues. Trimming left V 11 bases short and J 4 bases short, with 17 bases between. The CDR3 DNA sequence: TGTGCCCGACTTAGGGGGGGAGGCTATGGCTACACCTTC. This codes for CARLRGGGYGYTF.

This rearrangement joins TRBV6-5 to TRBJ2-7, with 9 bases fitting TRBD2. The CDR3 consists of 13 residues. Per germline, CDR1 MNHEY and CDR2 SVGAGI. The DNA for the CDR3 is TGTGCTGCGGGGGGGGCAACCGCCTACGAGCAGTACTTC. The encoded protein is CAAGGATAYEQYF.

A remark on this clone: At one end the junction does not follow the germline gene, possibly because of a read error. V usage is TRBV3-1 (or the pseudogene TRBV3-2) and J usage is TRBJ1-2; D not resolved. CDR1 is LGHDT and CDR2 is YNNKEL in the germline V gene (reference sequence). The length of the CDR3 is 12 residues. CDR3 residues: CASSQGERGRSF. DNA of the CDR3: TGTGCCAGCAGCCAAGGCGAACGCGGTAGGAGCTTC.

In this sample, this clone turned up once. The V call is TRBV4-1, the J call TRBJ1-5, with D hard to call. The CDR3 has 18 amino acids. The germline gives CDR1 MGHRA, CDR2 YSYEKL. V lost 6 bases and J lost 0, with 21 bases in between. The CDR3 is CASRSISLRDNSNQPQHF. The CDR3 coding sequence is TGCGCCAGCAGGTCTATCTCCCTTAGAGATAATAGCAATCAGCCCCAGCATTTT.

In its sample, this clone was seen a few times. The rearrangement joins TRBV11-2 to TRBJ1-6; D may be TRBD1 (6 bases). Germline assignment: CDR1 SGHAT and CDR2 FQNNGV. The CDR3 extends over 17 amino acids. V was pared by 8 bases and J by 7 bases, with 24 bases between. This chain's CDR3 is CASDSHGGRMVNSPLHF. CDR3 sequence (DNA): TGTGCCAGCGACTCCCACGGGGGGCGAATGGTAAATTCACCCCTCCACTTT.

This clone was found a few times. The V call is TRBV30, the J call TRBJ2-1; D tentatively reads TRBD1 or TRBD2 (5 bases each). This CDR3 region has 14 residues. Germline CDR1 reads GTSNPN; CDR2 reads SVGIG (reference sequence). V was clipped by 5 bases and J by 4 bases, with 15 bases between them. Here the CDR3 reads CAWGRGLRYNEQFF. The CDR3 coding sequence is TGTGCCTGGGGCCGGGGCCTCCGTTACAATGAGCAGTTCTTC.

This rearrangement joins TRBV28 to TRBJ1-5; no reliable D call. The germline gives CDR1 MDHEN, CDR2 SYDVKM. The CDR3 extends over 12 amino acids. V lost 3 bases and J 6 bases, leaving 6 bases between the germline ends. The CDR3, as DNA: TGTGCCAGCAGTTTGAGGAGTCAGCCCCAGCATTTT. Its protein is CASSLRSQPQHF.

The V gene is TRBV7-9, the J gene TRBJ2-7; D not resolved. The CDR3 consists of 11 residues. Trimming cost V 3 bases and J 1 base, with 1 base left between them. Germline V gene data show CDR1 as SEHNR and CDR2 as FQNEAQ (reference sequence). The CDR3 protein is CASSLSYEQYF. CDR3 coding DNA: TGTGCCAGCAGCTTGTCCTACGAGCAGTACTTC.

The chain has TRBV30 and TRBJ2-7, with 11 bases matching TRBD2. Trimming at V came to 6 bases and at J to 2 bases, leaving 3 bases not matched to a gene. Germline assignment: CDR1 GTSNPN and CDR2 SVGIG (reference sequence). CDR3 size: 13 residues. DNA of the CDR3: TGTGCCTGCGCACTAGCGGGGGCCTACGAGCAGTACTTC. It is translated as CACALAGAYEQYF. The whole variable domain, remainder taken from reference TRBV30 and TRBJ2-7, is SQTIHQWPATLVQPVGSPLSLECTVEGTSNPNLYWYRQAAGRGLQLLFYSVGIGQISSEVPQNLSASRPQDRQFILSSKKLLLSDSGFYLCACALAGAYEQYFGPGTRLTVT.

The CDR3, as DNA: TGTGCCAGCAGTTACAGAGATAGCAATCAGCCCCAGCATTTT. Protein: CASSYRDSNQPQHF. J is TRBJ1-5 and V is TRBV6-5; no reliable D call. The CDR3 spans 14 residues. Trimming pared 2 bases from V and 0 bases from J, leaving 5 bases between. Germline assignment: CDR1 MNHEY and CDR2 SVGAGI.

This chain joins TRBV24-1 and TRBJ1-2, with D perhaps matching TRBD1 (5 bases). V was trimmed by 3 bases and J by 6 bases, leaving 7 bases between them. The CDR3 runs to 12 residues. Germline CDR1 is KGHDR and CDR2 is SFDVKD. The CDR3 DNA sequence: TGTGCCACCAGTGATGGGGGGGATGGCTACACCTTC. It is translated as CATSDGGDGYTF.

This chain connects TRBV5-5 to TRBJ1-3; weak D call: TRBD1 (5 bases). Germline CDR1 reads SGHKS; CDR2 reads YYEKEE (reference sequence). V lost 1 base, J lost 0 bases, and 14 bases lay in between. This CDR3 contains 17 residues. CDR3 region: CASSLRRQIYSGNTIYF. The CDR3 DNA sequence: TGTGCCAGCAGCTTGAGGCGACAGATTTACTCTGGAAACACCATATATTTT.